The 5 T cell receptor beta chains in this list originate from one sample, sequenced in a study of radiotherapy plus CTLA-4 blockade in lung cancer. The table came from immunoSEQ multiplex PCR; TCRdb's copy has only in-frame clones and leaves some out. Seen here are some 90,000 clones, about 86% observed once, and the top ten hold 2% to 2.5%. Source: peripheral blood, taken from a patient treated with radiotherapy plus ipilimumab. These receptor sequences come from a human donor with non-small cell lung cancer who had a partial response to radiotherapy plus ipilimumab.

The chain has TRBV30 and TRBJ1-2; 8 positions agree with TRBD1. CDR3 length equals 14 residues. V lost 2 bases to trimming and J lost 7 bases; unmatched junction nucleotides: 9. Germline-derived CDR1 and CDR2 are GTSNPN and SVGIG (reference sequence). CDR3 region: CAWSMQGATGGYTF. The DNA of the CDR3 is TGTGCCTGGAGTATGCAGGGGGCGACGGGTGGCTACACCTTC.

The chain carries TRBV28 and TRBJ1-2; D uncertain. The germline V gene has CDR1 MDHEN and CDR2 SYDVKM. The CDR3 is 14 residues long. V was shortened by 8 bases and J by 0 bases, with 13 bases between the two germline ends. The CDR3 nucleotides are TGTGCCAGCTTGAATAGACTTCCTAACTATGGCTACACCTTC. This codes for CASLNRLPNYGYTF.

In DNA, the CDR3 is TGTGCCAGCAGTACAACCGGGTCCCACAATGAGCAGTTCTTC. It yields the protein CASSTTGSHNEQFF. The chain is built from TRBV6-5 and TRBJ2-1, with D uncertain. V gave up 5 bases and J gave up 5 bases, with 13 bases separating them. The CDR3 length is 14 residues. CDR1 is MNHEY, CDR2 SVGAGI, per germline.

The chain employs TRBV9 and TRBJ2-3, with unresolved D. Between the trimmed V and J ends, which lost 1 base and 2 bases, there was a span of 8 bases. The CDR3 covers 14 residues. Germline CDR1 is SGDLS and CDR2 is YYNGEE. The CDR3 region has the DNA TGTGCCAGCAGCGTACGTTCAGACACAGATACGCAGTATTTT. Protein sequence: CASSVRSDTDTQYF.

This clone was seen only a few times. The J gene is TRBJ1-1, the V gene TRBV5-4; 9 bases line up with TRBD1. The CDR3 runs 14 residues. Trimming removed 3 bases from V and 5 bases from J; junction bases left unmatched: 5. The germline gives CDR1 SGHNT, CDR2 YYREEE (reference sequence). The CDR3 DNA reads TGTGCCAGCAGCTATTACAGGGGGCAAACTGAAGCTTTCTTT. Amino acid sequence: CASSYYRGQTEAFF.